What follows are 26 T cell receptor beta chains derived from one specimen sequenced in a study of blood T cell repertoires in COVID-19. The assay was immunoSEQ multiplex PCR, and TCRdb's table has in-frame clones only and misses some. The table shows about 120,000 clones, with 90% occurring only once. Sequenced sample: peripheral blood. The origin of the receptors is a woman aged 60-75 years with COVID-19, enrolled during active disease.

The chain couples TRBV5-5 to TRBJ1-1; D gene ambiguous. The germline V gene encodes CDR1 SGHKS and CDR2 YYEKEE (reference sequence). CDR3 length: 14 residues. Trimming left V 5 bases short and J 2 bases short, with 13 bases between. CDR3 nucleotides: TGTGCCAGCAGAGGGCAGGAGGCTAACACTGAAGCTTTCTTT. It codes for CASRGQEANTEAFF.

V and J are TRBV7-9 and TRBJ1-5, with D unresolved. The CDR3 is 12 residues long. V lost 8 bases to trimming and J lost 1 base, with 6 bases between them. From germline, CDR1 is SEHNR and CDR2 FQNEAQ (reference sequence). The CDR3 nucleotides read TGTGCCAGCGGCAACAGCAATCAGCCCCAGCATTTT. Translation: CASGNSNQPQHF.

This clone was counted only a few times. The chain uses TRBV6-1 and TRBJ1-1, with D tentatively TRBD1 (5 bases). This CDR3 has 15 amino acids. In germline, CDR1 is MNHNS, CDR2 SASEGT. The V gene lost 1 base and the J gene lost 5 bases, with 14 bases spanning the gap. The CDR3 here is CASSEEAGQVTEAFF. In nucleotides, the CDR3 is TGTGCCAGCAGTGAAGAGGCAGGGCAGGTGACTGAAGCTTTCTTT.

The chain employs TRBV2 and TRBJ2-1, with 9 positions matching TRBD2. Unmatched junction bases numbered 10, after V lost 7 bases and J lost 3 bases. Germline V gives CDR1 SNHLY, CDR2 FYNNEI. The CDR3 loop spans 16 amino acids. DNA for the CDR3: TGTGCCAGCACTTTCAACGCGGGGGGGCTCTACAATGAGCAGTTCTTC. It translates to CASTFNAGGLYNEQFF.

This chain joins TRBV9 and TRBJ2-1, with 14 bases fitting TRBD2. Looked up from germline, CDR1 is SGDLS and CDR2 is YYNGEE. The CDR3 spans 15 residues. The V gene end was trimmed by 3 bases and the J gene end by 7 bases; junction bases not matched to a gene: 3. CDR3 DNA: TGTGCCAGCAGCGCGACTAGCGGGGGGGCAAATGAGCAGTTCTTC. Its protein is CASSATSGGANEQFF.

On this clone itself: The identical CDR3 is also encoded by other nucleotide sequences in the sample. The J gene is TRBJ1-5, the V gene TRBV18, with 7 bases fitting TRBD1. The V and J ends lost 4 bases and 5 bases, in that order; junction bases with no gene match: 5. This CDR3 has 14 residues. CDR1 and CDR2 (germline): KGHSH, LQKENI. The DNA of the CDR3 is TGTGCCAGCTCACTAAGACAGGGTGATCAGCCCCAGCATTTT. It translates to CASSLRQGDQPQHF.

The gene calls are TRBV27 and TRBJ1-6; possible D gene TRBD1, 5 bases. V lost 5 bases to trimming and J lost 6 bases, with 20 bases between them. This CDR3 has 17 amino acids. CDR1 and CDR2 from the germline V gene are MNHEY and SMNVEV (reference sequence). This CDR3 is CASSARQLKTSNSPLHF. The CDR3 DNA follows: TGTGCCAGCAGTGCCAGACAGTTGAAGACCTCTAATTCACCCCTCCACTTT.

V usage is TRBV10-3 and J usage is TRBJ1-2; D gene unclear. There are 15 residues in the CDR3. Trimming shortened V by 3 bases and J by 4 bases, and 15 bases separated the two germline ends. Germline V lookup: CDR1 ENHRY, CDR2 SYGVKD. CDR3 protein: CAISDPRWNLYGYTF. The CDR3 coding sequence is TGTGCCATCAGTGACCCGCGGTGGAACCTCTATGGCTACACCTTC.

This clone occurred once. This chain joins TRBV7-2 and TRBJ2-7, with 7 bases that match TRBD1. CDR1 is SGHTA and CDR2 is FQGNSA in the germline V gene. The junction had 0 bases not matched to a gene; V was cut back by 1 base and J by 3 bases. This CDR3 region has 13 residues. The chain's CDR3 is CASSLDRGYEQYF. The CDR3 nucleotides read TGTGCCAGCAGCTTAGACAGGGGCTACGAGCAGTACTTC.

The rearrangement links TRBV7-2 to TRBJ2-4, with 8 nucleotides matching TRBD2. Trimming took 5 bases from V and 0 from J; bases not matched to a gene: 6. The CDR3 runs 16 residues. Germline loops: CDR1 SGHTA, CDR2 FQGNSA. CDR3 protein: CASSVLAASAKNIQYF. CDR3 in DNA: TGTGCCAGCAGCGTACTAGCGGCGTCAGCCAAAAACATTCAGTACTTC.

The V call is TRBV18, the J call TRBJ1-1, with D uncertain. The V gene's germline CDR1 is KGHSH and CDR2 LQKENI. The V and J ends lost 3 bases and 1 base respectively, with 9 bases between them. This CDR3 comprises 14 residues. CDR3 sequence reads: CASSPQEQNTEAFF. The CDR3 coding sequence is TGTGCCAGCTCACCGCAAGAGCAGAACACTGAAGCTTTCTTT.

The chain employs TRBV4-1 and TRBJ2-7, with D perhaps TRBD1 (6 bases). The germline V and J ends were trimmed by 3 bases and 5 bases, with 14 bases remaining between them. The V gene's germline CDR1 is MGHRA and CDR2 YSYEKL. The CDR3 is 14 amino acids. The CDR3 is CASSQNRDSDEQYF. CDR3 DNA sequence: TGCGCCAGCAGCCAGAACAGGGATTCGGACGAGCAGTACTTC.

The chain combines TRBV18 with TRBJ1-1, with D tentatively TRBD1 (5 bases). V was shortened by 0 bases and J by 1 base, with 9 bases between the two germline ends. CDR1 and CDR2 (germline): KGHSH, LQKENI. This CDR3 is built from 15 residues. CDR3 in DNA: TGTGCCAGCTCACCACCGAGCAGGGCGAACACTGAAGCTTTCTTT. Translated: CASSPPSRANTEAFF. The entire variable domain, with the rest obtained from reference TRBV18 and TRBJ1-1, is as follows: NAGVMQNPRHLVRRRGQEARLRCSPMKGHSHVYWYRQLPEEGLKFMVYLQKENIIDESGMPKERFSAEFPKEGPSILRIQQVVRGDSAAYFCASSPPSRANTEAFFGQGTRLTVV.

The CDR3 sequence is CASSRGQPYEQYF. For the CDR3, the DNA is TGTGCCAGCAGCCGAGGACAGCCGTACGAGCAGTACTTC. The genes are TRBV2 and TRBJ2-7; D possibly corresponds to TRBD1 (6 bases). V lost 6 bases and J 4 bases, leaving 13 bases between the germline ends. Germline V lookup: CDR1 SNHLY, CDR2 FYNNEI. This CDR3 is 13 amino acids long.

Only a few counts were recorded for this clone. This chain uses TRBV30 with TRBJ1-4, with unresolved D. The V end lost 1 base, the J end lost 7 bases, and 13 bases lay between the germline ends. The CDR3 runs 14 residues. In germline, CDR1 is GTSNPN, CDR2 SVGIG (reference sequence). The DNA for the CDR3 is TGTGCCTGGAGTGCTGACTCCCGGGGTGAAAAACTGTTTTTT. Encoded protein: CAWSADSRGEKLFF.

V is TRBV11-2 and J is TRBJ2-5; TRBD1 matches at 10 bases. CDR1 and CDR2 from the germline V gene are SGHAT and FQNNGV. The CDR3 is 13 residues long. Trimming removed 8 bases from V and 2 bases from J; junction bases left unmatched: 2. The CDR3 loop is CASRDRGQETQYF. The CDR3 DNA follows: TGTGCCAGCCGGGACAGGGGACAAGAGACCCAGTACTTC.

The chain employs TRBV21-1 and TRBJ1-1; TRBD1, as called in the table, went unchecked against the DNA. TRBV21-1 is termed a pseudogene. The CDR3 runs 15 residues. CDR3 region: CASSKSGPKYLEAFF. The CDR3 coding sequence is TGTGCCAGCAGCAAAAGTGGGCCTAAGTATCTTGAAGCTTTCTTT.

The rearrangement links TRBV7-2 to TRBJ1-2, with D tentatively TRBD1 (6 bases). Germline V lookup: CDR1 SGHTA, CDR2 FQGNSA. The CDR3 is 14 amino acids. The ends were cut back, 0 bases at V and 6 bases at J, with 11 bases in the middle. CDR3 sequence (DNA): TGTGCCAGCAGCTTAGCGCGGGCAGGGGATGGCTACACCTTC. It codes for CASSLARAGDGYTF. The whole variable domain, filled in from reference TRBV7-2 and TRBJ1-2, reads GAGVSQSPSNKVTEKGKDVELRCDPISGHTALYWYRQSLGQGLEFLIYFQGNSAPDKSGLPSDRFSAERTGGSVSTLTIQRTQQEDSAVYLCASSLARAGDGYTFGSGTRLTVV.

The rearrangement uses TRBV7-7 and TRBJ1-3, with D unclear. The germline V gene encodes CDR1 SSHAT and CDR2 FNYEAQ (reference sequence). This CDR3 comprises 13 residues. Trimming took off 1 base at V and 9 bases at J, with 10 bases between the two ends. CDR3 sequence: CASSLDPGSTIYF. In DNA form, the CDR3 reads TGTGCCAGCAGCTTAGATCCGGGTTCCACCATATATTTT.

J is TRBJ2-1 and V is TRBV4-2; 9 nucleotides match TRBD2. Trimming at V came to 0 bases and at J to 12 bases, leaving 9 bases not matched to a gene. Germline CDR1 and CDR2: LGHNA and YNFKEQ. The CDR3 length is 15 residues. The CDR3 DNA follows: TGTGCCAGCAGCCAAGAGGAAACTAGCGGGCGGACGCAGTTCTTC. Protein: CASSQEETSGRTQFF.

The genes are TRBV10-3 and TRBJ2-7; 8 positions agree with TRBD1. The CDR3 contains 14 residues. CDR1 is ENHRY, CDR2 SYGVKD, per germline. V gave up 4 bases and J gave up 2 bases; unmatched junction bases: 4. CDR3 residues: CAISGETGAYEQYF. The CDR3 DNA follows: TGTGCCATCAGTGGGGAGACAGGGGCCTACGAGCAGTACTTC.

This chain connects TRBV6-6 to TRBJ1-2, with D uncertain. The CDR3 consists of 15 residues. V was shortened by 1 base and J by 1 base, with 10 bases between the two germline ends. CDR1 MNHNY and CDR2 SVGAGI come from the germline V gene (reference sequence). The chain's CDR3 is CASSYYVVSNYGYTF. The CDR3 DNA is TGTGCCAGCAGTTACTACGTGGTTAGTAACTATGGCTACACCTTC.

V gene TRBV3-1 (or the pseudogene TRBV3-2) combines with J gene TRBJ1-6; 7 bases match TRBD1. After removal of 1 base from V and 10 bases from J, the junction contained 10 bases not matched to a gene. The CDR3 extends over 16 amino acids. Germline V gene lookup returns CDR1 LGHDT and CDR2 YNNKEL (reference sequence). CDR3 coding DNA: TGTGCCAGCAGCCAAGTATCACAGGGGAGTCGCTCACCCCTCCACTTT. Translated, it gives CASSQVSQGSRSPLHF.

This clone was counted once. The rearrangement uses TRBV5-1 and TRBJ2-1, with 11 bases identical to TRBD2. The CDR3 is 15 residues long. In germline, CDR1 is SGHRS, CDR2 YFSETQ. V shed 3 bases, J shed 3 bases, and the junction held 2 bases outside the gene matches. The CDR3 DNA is TGCGCCAGCAGCTCCACTAGCGGGGGCTACAATGAGCAGTTCTTC. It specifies CASSSTSGGYNEQFF. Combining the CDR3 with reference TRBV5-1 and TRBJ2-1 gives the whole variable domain KAGVTQTPRYLIKTRGQQVTLSCSPISGHRSVSWYQQTPGQGLQFLFEYFSETQRNKGNFPGRFSGRQFSNSRSEMNVSTLELGDSALYLCASSSTSGGYNEQFFGPGTRLTVL.

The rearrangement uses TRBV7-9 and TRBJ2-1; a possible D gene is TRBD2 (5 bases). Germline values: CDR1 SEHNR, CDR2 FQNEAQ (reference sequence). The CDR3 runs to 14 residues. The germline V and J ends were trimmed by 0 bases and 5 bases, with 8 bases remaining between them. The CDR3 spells CASSLATGNNEQFF. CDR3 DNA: TGTGCCAGCAGCTTAGCGACGGGGAACAATGAGCAGTTCTTC.

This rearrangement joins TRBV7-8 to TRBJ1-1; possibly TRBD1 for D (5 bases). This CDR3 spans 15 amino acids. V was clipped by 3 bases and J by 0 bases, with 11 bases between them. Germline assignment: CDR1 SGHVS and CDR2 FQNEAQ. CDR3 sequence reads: CASSFHRSMNTEAFF. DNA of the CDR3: TGTGCCAGCAGCTTCCACAGGAGTATGAACACTGAAGCTTTCTTT.